The 9 T cell receptor beta chains given below trace back to one sample, sequenced in a study of post-analysis software for immune sequencing data. Study-wide results and caveats: Patients carried several TRBV segments more frequently than controls did, and TRBV5-6, TRBV5-1 and TRBV20-1 were among them.

Sequencing libraries made from TCR beta cDNA carried unique molecular identifiers. TCRdb re-analysed the PCR reads in MiXCR, keeping a single row per CDR3 protein. This table holds just over 250,000 distinct CDR3 sequences, 35% to 40% found once. No antigen has been identified for these receptors. The material sequenced was blood. These receptors originate from a girl aged 10-17 years with multiple sclerosis.

About this clonotype itself: The junction and the germline gene differ at one end; a read error may be behind it. V usage is TRBV24-1 and J usage is TRBJ2-7, with D perhaps TRBD1 or TRBD2 (5 bases each). This CDR3 is 16 amino acids long. CDR1 KGHDR and CDR2 SFDVKD come from the germline V gene. CDR3: CVTSDAYRDRGREQYF. The CDR3, as DNA: TGTGTCACCAGTGATGCCTACCGGGACCGAGGGCGCGAGCAGTACTTC.

As to this clonotype: One base away lies a much larger clone, so this may be a sequencing read error. The chain carries TRBV20-1 and TRBJ1-6; tentative D call: TRBD1 (5 bases). The germline V gene encodes CDR1 DFQATT and CDR2 SNEGSKA (reference sequence). Trimming removed 4 bases at V and 7 bases at J, with 11 bases between. The CDR3 runs 13 residues. CDR3 sequence: CSANQGTNSPLHF. The CDR3 DNA reads TGCAGTGCTAATCAGGGCACAAATTCACCCCTCCACTTT.

This clonotype was recorded at least ten times. V usage is TRBV7-8 and J usage is TRBJ1-1; D is possibly TRBD1 (5 bases). Germline CDR1 is SGHVS and CDR2 is FQNEAQ. CDR3 length: 14 amino acids. V shed 2 bases and J shed 5 bases, with 12 bases lying between them. The CDR3: CASSLWGRGTEAFF. As DNA, the CDR3 is TGTGCCAGCAGCTTATGGGGGAGAGGGACTGAAGCTTTCTTT.

This clonotype came up many times. The V and J genes are TRBV21-1 and TRBJ1-1. TRBV21-1 counts as a pseudogene. CDR3 length equals 14 residues. CDR3 loop: CASSKAGGFTEAFF. In DNA, the CDR3 is TGTGCCAGCAGCAAAGCCGGTGGGTTTACTGAAGCTTTCTTT.

This clonotype was detected ten times or more. This chain connects TRBV7-9 to TRBJ2-1, with D possibly TRBD1 on 6 matching bases. There are 12 residues in the CDR3. Germline-derived CDR1 and CDR2 are SEHNR and FQNEAQ (reference sequence). V shed 6 bases and J shed 6 bases, with 9 bases lying between them. The CDR3 sequence is CASSKQGNEQFF. CDR3 coding DNA: TGTGCCAGCAGTAAACAGGGCAATGAGCAGTTCTTC.

The V call is TRBV20-1, the J call TRBJ2-1; 8 bases match TRBD2. Germline trimming cut 3 bases from V and 7 bases from J; bases unmatched to any gene: 8. From germline, CDR1 is DFQATT and CDR2 SNEGSKA (reference sequence). The CDR3 covers 14 residues. Here the CDR3 reads CSASPLAGWNEQFF. DNA for the CDR3: TGCAGTGCTAGCCCGTTAGCGGGGTGGAATGAGCAGTTCTTC.

The table lists this clonotype with many counts. The chain carries TRBV13 and TRBJ2-1; 8 positions agree with TRBD1. V was pared by 5 bases and J by 6 bases, with 3 bases of the junction left unmatched. The V gene's germline CDR1 is PRHDT and CDR2 FYEKMQ (reference sequence). This CDR3 has 13 residues. The CDR3 nucleotides are TGTGCCAGCAGCCGGGGACAGGCCAATGAGCAGTTCTTC. Its protein product is CASSRGQANEQFF.

This clonotype was detected ten times or more. V usage is TRBV10-3 and J usage is TRBJ1-1, with TRBD1 matching 11 bases. V lost 5 bases, J lost 10 bases, and 12 bases stayed unmatched. The CDR3 has 15 amino acids. Germline assignment: CDR1 ENHRY and CDR2 SYGVKD. DNA for the CDR3: TGTGCCATCAGTAATTCGGGGACAGGGGGTACCCCAGCTTTCTTT. Its translation is CAISNSGTGGTPAFF.

In its sample, this clonotype was seen a few times. This sequence joins TRBV28 and TRBJ1-5, with D possibly TRBD1 on 5 matching bases. V was clipped by 3 bases and J by 0 bases, with 12 bases between them. The length of the CDR3 is 16 residues. Per the germline V gene, CDR1 is MDHEN and CDR2 is SYDVKM. This chain's CDR3 is CASSFSGRDSNQPQHF. The CDR3 DNA follows: TGTGCCAGCAGTTTTTCAGGGAGGGATAGCAATCAGCCCCAGCATTTT.